The T cell receptor (beta chain) under discussion was sequenced for a study of T-cell memory formation after mild COVID-19. This clonotype was detected only a few times. As yet, its antigen is unknown. Study-level points and caveats: The pre-infection memory compartment contained some responding clones, suggesting cross-reactive memory joined. Day 15 to 85 contracting clones showed balanced CD4/CD8; day 15 to 37 expanders favored CD4+.

Trimming took 3 bases from V and 3 from J; bases not matched to a gene: 5. This CDR3 has 17 residues. Per the germline V gene, CDR1 is SGHDN and CDR2 is FVKESK. A 5'RACE reaction primed in the constant segment made cDNA libraries of TCR alpha and TCR beta, and these carried sample barcodes and UMIs. TCRdb fed the 5' RACE reads into MiXCR, producing one record per CDR3 protein. The table records some 150,000 distinct CDR3 sequences, 11% to 15% of them present only once. The V and J genes are TRBV14 and TRBJ2-2; 12 bases are a match to TRBD2. Sequenced sample: PBMCs or a T cell subset sorted from them (not recorded which). The TCR sequence derives from an adult woman who had mild COVID-19 (a few samples of this study predate the infection). Cell type and time point are not known. CDR3 region: CASSQETSGSHTGELFF. The CDR3 DNA is TGTGCCAGCAGCCAGGAGACTAGCGGGAGCCACACCGGGGAGCTGTTTTTT.